Listed below are T cell receptor beta chains from one sample, sequenced in a study of CD8 T cells in ankylosing spondylitis. TCRdb recomputed calls from the 5' RACE reads with MiXCR, one row per CDR3 protein. The sample carries fewer than 550,000 distinct CDR3 sequences, approximately 5% recorded once. Sequencing was carried out using blood, either unsorted or a sorted T cell fraction (not recorded which). These receptors came from a male donor with ankylosing spondylitis. Each CDR3 is given with its conserved first and last residue. Fields, in order: V gene, J gene, D gene, CDR3 length, clone size, CDR3 DNA, CDR3 protein. The D gene is left open where the match is weak. Part of the rows lack a size; the others show once, few, many or a class for expanded clones.

TRBV5-1	TRBJ2-5	TRBD2	14	many	TGCGCCAGCAGCAGGGGGACTAGCCAAGAGACCCAGTACTTC	CASSRGTSQETQYF
TRBV6-1	TRBJ2-5	-	13	many	TGTGCCAGCAGTGGGGAGGTATGGGAGACCCAGTACTTC	CASSGEVWETQYF
TRBV5-5	TRBJ2-5	TRBD1	17	many	TGTGCCAGCAGCTTGCGGACAGGGGGTATCGACCAAGAGACCCAGTACTTC	CASSLRTGGIDQETQYF
TRBV5-6	TRBJ2-3	TRBD1	16	-	TGTGCCAGCGCGGTTCAGGGGGCGACTAGCACAGATACGCAGTATTTT	CASAVQGATSTDTQYF
TRBV4-2	TRBJ2-7	TRBD2	14	many	TGTGCCAGCAGCCAATTGGGGAGGGTGCGCGAGCAGTACTTC	CASSQLGRVREQYF
TRBV11-2	TRBJ2-7	-	12	many	TGTGCCAGCAGCTTTAAGGGGGGTGAGCAGTACTTC	CASSFKGGEQYF
TRBV4-3	TRBJ1-1	-	15	many	TGCGCCAGCAGCCAAGATCCGAGGGTGAACACTGAAGCTTTCTTT	CASSQDPRVNTEAFF
TRBV20-1	TRBJ2-7	-	12	many	TGCAGTGCTAGAGATCCGCGGGACGAGCAGTACTTC	CSARDPRDEQYF
TRBV5-1	TRBJ2-7	TRBD1	15	few	TGCGCCAGCAGCACCACGACAGGGGGCCCCTACGAGCAGTACTTC	CASSTTTGGPYEQYF
TRBV12-5	TRBJ2-2	-	16	many	TGTGCTAGTGGTTTGGTGAGAGGGGGGAGCACCGGGGAGCTGTTTTTT	CASGLVRGGSTGELFF
TRBV6-1	TRBJ1-5	-	19	few	TGTGCCAGACCTCCCGGTCCATCAGACCGGGCCCCCCGGGATCAGCCCCAGCATTTT	CARPPGPSDRAPRDQPQHF
TRBV12-3/TRBV12-4	TRBJ2-7	-	14	many	TGTGCCAGCAGTTTAGGCAGGGTTACTGACGAGCAGTACTTC	CASSLGRVTDEQYF
TRBV9	TRBJ1-2	-	15	many	TGTGCCAGCAGCCCTAGCCCATTAGGGAACTATGGCTACACCTTC	CASSPSPLGNYGYTF
TRBV20-1	TRBJ2-5	TRBD2	13	many	TGCAGTGCTAGGATAGCGGGAGTAGAGACCCAGTACTTC	CSARIAGVETQYF
TRBV20-1	TRBJ1-6	TRBD1	14	many	TGCAGTGCTAGGTTCCGGGACAGGGGATCACCCCTCCACTTT	CSARFRDRGSPLHF
TRBV6-2/TRBV6-3	TRBJ1-1	-	15	few	TGTGCCAGCAGTTACCGGGTCAGGGGAACTACTGAAGCTTTCTTT	CASSYRVRGTTEAFF
TRBV7-9	TRBJ2-5	-	14	once	TGTGCCAGCAGCTTGGGTCAGAACCAAGAGTCCCAGTACTTC	CASSLGQNQESQYF
TRBV10-3	TRBJ2-3	-	14	many	TGTGCCATCAGTGATGCGGGGAGGTCAGATACGCAGTATTTT	CAISDAGRSDTQYF
TRBV29-1	TRBJ2-5	-	14	many	TGCAGCGTTGAATCGGCTAGTAGAAGGGAGACCCAGTACTTC	CSVESASRRETQYF
TRBV5-1	TRBJ2-7	TRBD2	15	few	TGCGCCAGCAGCAGGGTAGCGGGGGTCACCTACGAGCAGTACTTC	CASSRVAGVTYEQYF
TRBV5-1	TRBJ2-5	TRBD1	15	few	TGCGCCAGCAGCTCCGGGGACAGGGACTGGGAGACCCAGTACTTC	CASSSGDRDWETQYF
TRBV4-3	TRBJ2-3	TRBD1	16	many	TGCGCCAGCAGCCAGGACAGGGGGCTTTGGGCAGATACGCAGTATTTT	CASSQDRGLWADTQYF
TRBV5-6	TRBJ2-5	-	17	-	TGTGCCAGCAGCTTGCTGGGTGGAGCGAGGGGCCAAGAGTCCCAGTACTTC	CASSLLGGARGQESQYF
TRBV20-1	TRBJ1-5	-	17	-	TGCAGTGCTAGAGATGGTGGGAGGGGTATTGTTAATCAGCCCCAGCATTTT	CSARDGGRGIVNQPQHF
TRBV20-1	TRBJ2-5	-	13	many	TGCAGTGCTAGAGATCCCGGGCCCCAGACCCAGTACTTC	CSARDPGPQTQYF
TRBV12-3/TRBV12-4	TRBJ2-5	-	15	many	TGTGCCAGCAGTTTAAGGGGGGACCCCCAAGAGACCCAGTACTTC	CASSLRGDPQETQYF
TRBV29-1	TRBJ2-1	-	15	many	TGCAGCGTTGAAGGAGTTAGCGGTAGATACAATGAGCAGTTCTTC	CSVEGVSGRYNEQFF
TRBV5-1	TRBJ2-2	TRBD1	14	many	TGCGCCAGCACCCCCGGGACAGAGGGCGGGGAGCTGTTTTTT	CASTPGTEGGELFF